Presented here are 14 T cell receptor beta chains from one specimen sequenced in a study of blood T cells in healthy people across ages (dated by TCRdb to about 2015). The method was 5' RACE. These reads were obtained on an Illumina HiSeq 2500. A second PCR of roughly 6 to 11 cycles was run with a J-beta primer mix and a sample-barcoded 5' primer. Starting from the raw public reads, TCRdb applied fastp trimming at Q25, assembled clones with MiXCR and retained in-frame beta chains. Under each unique CDR3 protein, matching rows form one entry showing the most common genes and DNA. The sample data list about 640,000 distinct CDR3 sequences, and 40% to 50% of these were observed just once. The ten largest clones add up to around 30% of the sample. The material sequenced was blood. The receptors derive from a man older than 75 in good health.

The chain has TRBV5-5 and TRBJ1-1, with a possible D match to TRBD1 (5 bases). This CDR3 spans 14 amino acids. The V end was cut by 6 bases, the J end by 1 base, with 13 bases between. Germline loops: CDR1 SGHKS, CDR2 YYEKEE (reference sequence). This chain's CDR3 is CASNNGGGNTEAFF. CDR3 in DNA: TGTGCCAGCAACAACGGCGGGGGGAACACTGAAGCTTTCTTT.

This chain connects TRBV20-1 to TRBJ2-3; the D gene is possibly TRBD2 (6 bases). This CDR3 has 14 amino acids. V lost 3 bases and J lost 0, with 10 bases in between. Germline-derived CDR1 and CDR2 are DFQATT and SNEGSKA (reference sequence). The CDR3 loop reads CSARGTPSTDTQYF. The DNA for the CDR3 is TGCAGTGCTAGGGGGACTCCTAGCACAGATACGCAGTATTTT.

This clonotype has more than one count but fewer than ten. In nucleotides, the CDR3 is TGTGCCAGCAGCTCGGGACTATTACTTGATACGCAGTATTTT. This translates into CASSSGLLLDTQYF. The J gene is TRBJ2-3, the V gene TRBV3-1; 7 nucleotides align to TRBD2. Trimming at V came to 5 bases and at J to 6 bases, leaving 8 bases not matched to a gene. The CDR3 spans 14 residues. CDR1 is LGHDT, CDR2 YNNKEL, per germline (reference sequence).

In the case of this clonotype: Mismatch with germline at one junction end may stem from a read error. The rearrangement links TRBV20-1 to TRBJ2-3, with 10 bases that match TRBD2. CDR1 is DFQATT and CDR2 is SNEGSKA in the germline V gene (reference sequence). The CDR3 sequence is 15 residues long. In DNA form, the CDR3 reads TGCGGTGCGCCCGGGACTAGCGCATCGACAGATACGCAGTATTTT. Its translation is CGAPGTSASTDTQYF.

The chain links TRBV6-6 to TRBJ2-7; possible D gene TRBD1, 6 bases. CDR3 size: 13 residues. CDR1 is MNHNY, CDR2 SVGAGI, per germline (reference sequence). The V gene lost 6 bases and the J gene lost 2 bases, with 11 bases spanning the gap. This CDR3 is CASSSRDTYEQYF. The DNA of the CDR3 is TGTGCCAGCAGCAGCCGGGACACCTACGAGCAGTACTTC.

This clonotype came up a few times. The rearrangement joins TRBV7-9 to TRBJ1-6; D not certain. Germline V CDR1 and CDR2: SEHNR, FQNEAQ (reference sequence). V lost 8 bases and J 0 bases, leaving 8 bases between the germline ends. CDR3 length equals 14 residues. The CDR3 sequence: CASRESSYNSPLHF. The CDR3 region has the DNA TGTGCCAGCCGAGAGAGCTCCTATAATTCACCCCTCCACTTT.

The rearrangement joins TRBV20-1 to TRBJ2-7, with 7 positions matching TRBD2. CDR1 and CDR2 (germline): DFQATT, SNEGSKA (reference sequence). V gave up 1 base and J gave up 5 bases; unmatched junction bases: 5. The CDR3 runs 13 residues. The CDR3 nucleotides read TGCAGTGCTAGAGTGGGGGGGATCCACGAGCAGTACTTC. Its protein product is CSARVGGIHEQYF.

This chain links TRBV10-3 with TRBJ2-1; 7 bases agree with TRBD2. This CDR3 has 15 residues. CDR1 ENHRY and CDR2 SYGVKD come from the germline V gene. The V segment lost 0 bases and the J segment 7 bases; nucleotides outside the gene matches: 6. CDR3 amino acids: CAISESAGADNEQFF. CDR3 coding DNA: TGTGCCATCAGTGAGTCGGCGGGAGCAGATAATGAGCAGTTCTTC.

This clonotype was counted many times. V gene TRBV28 combines with J gene TRBJ2-5; a possible D gene is TRBD2 (6 bases). CDR1 MDHEN and CDR2 SYDVKM come from the germline V gene. CDR3 size: 15 residues. Trimming pared 8 bases from V and 1 base from J, leaving 17 bases between. CDR3 sequence: CASGGTYTLQETQYF. The CDR3, as DNA: TGTGCCAGCGGAGGGACTTACACCCTCCAAGAGACCCAGTACTTC.

The chain employs TRBV27 and TRBJ2-1; TRBD2 matches at 11 bases. The CDR3 is 16 residues long. With V trimmed by 5 bases and J by 3 bases, 6 bases remained unmatched. In germline, CDR1 is MNHEY, CDR2 SMNVEV (reference sequence). The CDR3 is CASSPRLAGYYNEQFF. In DNA form, the CDR3 reads TGTGCCAGCAGTCCCCGACTAGCGGGGTACTACAATGAGCAGTTCTTC.

The genes are TRBV7-2 and TRBJ2-7; weak D call: TRBD2 (6 bases). From germline, CDR1 is SGHTA and CDR2 FQGNSA. This CDR3 has 15 residues. V gave up 3 bases and J gave up 0 bases, with 12 bases separating them. CDR3 region: CASSLEGYSSYEQYF. DNA for the CDR3: TGTGCCAGCAGCTTGGAGGGATACTCCTCCTACGAGCAGTACTTC. Full variable domain (remainder filled in from reference TRBV7-2 and TRBJ2-7): GAGVSQSPSNKVTEKGKDVELRCDPISGHTALYWYRQSLGQGLEFLIYFQGNSAPDKSGLPSDRFSAERTGGSVSTLTIQRTQQEDSAVYLCASSLEGYSSYEQYFGPGTRLTVT.

This clonotype was recorded a few times. The chain has TRBV5-1 and TRBJ2-2; TRBD1 matches 8 bases. The CDR3 has 17 amino acids. In germline, CDR1 is SGHRS, CDR2 YFSETQ. V shed 3 bases, J shed 1 base, and the junction held 8 bases outside the gene matches. The CDR3 bases are TGCGCCAGCAGCTCAAAACCGGGACAGGTGAACACCGGGGAGCTGTTTTTT. This encodes CASSSKPGQVNTGELFF.

This clonotype was observed a handful of times. V and J are TRBV6-2 or TRBV6-3 and TRBJ2-3, with 7 bases fitting TRBD1. The CDR3 loop spans 15 amino acids. The trim removed 6 bases at V and 7 bases at J, leaving 13 bases unmatched. Germline CDR1 reads MNHEY; CDR2 reads SVGEGT. The CDR3 loop is CASSDRQGGLNTQYF. Written as DNA, the CDR3 is TGTGCCAGCAGCGATCGACAGGGCGGATTAAATACGCAGTATTTT.

This clonotype was recorded only once. The chain has TRBV7-9 and TRBJ2-3, with TRBD2 matching over 12 bases. This CDR3 region has 16 residues. The junction had 16 bases not matched to a gene; V was cut back by 4 bases and J by 14 bases. CDR1 and CDR2 from the germline V gene are SEHNR and FQNEAQ (reference sequence). Written as DNA, the CDR3 is TGTGCCAGCAGCTCCCGCCGAGTACTAGCGGGAGGCGGCTTGTATTTT. It translates to CASSSRRVLAGGGLYF.